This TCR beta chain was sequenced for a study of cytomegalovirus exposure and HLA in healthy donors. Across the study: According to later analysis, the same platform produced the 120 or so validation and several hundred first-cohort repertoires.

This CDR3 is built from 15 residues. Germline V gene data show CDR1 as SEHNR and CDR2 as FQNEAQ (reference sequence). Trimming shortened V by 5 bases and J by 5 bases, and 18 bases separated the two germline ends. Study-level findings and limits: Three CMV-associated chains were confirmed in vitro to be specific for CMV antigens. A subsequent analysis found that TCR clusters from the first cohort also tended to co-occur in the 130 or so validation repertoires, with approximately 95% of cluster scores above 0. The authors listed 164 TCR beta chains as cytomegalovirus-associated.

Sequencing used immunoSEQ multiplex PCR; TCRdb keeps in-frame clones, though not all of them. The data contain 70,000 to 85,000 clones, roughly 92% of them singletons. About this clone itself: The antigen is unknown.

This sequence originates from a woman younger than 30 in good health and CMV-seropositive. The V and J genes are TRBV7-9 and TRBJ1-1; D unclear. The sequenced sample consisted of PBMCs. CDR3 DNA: TGTGCCAGCAGCGAAATCCGGACTCGAGGAACTGAAGCTTTCTTT. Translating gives CASSEIRTRGTEAFF. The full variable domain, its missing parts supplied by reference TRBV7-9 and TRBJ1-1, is DTGVSQNPRHKITKRGQNVTFRCDPISEHNRLYWYRQTLGQGPEFLTYFQNEAQLEKSRLLSDRFSAERPKGSFSTLEIQRTEQGDSAMYLCASSEIRTRGTEAFFGQGTRLTVV.